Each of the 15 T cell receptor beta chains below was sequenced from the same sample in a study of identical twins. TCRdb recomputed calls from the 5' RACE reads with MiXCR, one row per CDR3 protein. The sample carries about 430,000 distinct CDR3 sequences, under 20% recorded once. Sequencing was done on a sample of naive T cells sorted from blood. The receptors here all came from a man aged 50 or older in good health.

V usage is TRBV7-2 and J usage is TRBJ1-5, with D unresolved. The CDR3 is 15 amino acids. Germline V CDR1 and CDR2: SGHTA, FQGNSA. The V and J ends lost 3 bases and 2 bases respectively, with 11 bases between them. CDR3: CASSFGFTGNQPQHF. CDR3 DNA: TGTGCCAGCAGCTTTGGGTTTACGGGCAATCAGCCCCAGCATTTT. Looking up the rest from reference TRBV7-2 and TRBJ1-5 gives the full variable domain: GAGVSQSPSNKVTEKGKDVELRCDPISGHTALYWYRQSLGQGLEFLIYFQGNSAPDKSGLPSDRFSAERTGGSVSTLTIQRTQQEDSAVYLCASSFGFTGNQPQHFGDGTRLSIL.

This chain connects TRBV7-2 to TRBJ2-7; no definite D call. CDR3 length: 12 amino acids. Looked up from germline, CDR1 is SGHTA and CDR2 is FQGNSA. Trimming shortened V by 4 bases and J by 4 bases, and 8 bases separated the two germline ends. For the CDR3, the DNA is TGTGCCAGCAGCTCCTTCGGATACGAGCAGTACTTC. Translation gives CASSSFGYEQYF.

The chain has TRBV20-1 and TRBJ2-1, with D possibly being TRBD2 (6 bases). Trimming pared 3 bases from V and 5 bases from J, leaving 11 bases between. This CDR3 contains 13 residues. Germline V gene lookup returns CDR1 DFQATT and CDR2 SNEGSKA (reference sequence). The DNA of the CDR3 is TGCAGTGCTAGCGGGGGAAGGCACAATGAGCAGTTCTTC. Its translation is CSASGGRHNEQFF.

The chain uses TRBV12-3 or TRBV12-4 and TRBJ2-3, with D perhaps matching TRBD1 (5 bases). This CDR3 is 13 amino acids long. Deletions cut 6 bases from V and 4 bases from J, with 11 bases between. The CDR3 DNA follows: TGTGCCAGCAGCCCAGGGTGGGCAGATACGCAGTATTTT. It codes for CASSPGWADTQYF.

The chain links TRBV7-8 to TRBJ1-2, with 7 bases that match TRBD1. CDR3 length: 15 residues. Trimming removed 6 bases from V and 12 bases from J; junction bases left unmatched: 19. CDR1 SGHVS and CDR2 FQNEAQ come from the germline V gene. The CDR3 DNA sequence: TGTGCCAGCAGACCAAACGCCGGGACAGCCGAAGAGGACACCTTC. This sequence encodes CASRPNAGTAEEDTF.

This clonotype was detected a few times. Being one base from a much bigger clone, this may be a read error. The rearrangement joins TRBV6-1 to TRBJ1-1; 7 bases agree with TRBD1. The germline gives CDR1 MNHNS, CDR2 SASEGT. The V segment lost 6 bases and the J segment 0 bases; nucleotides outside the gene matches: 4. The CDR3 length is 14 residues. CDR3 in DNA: TGTGCCAGCAGGCCGGGACAGCTGAACACTGAAGCTTTCTTT. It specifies CASRPGQLNTEAFF.

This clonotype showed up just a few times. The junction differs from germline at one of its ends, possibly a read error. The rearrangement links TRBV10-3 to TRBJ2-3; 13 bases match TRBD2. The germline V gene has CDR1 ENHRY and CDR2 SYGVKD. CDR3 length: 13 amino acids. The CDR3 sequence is CAISEPGLAGSRF. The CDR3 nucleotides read TGTGCCATCAGTGAGCCGGGACTAGCGGGATCCCGCTTT.

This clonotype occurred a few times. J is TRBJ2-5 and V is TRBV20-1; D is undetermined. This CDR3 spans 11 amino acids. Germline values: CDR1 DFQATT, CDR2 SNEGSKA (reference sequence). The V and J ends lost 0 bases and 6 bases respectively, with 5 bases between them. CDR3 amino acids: CSARDPKTQYF. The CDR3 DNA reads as TGCAGTGCTAGAGATCCGAAGACCCAGTACTTC.

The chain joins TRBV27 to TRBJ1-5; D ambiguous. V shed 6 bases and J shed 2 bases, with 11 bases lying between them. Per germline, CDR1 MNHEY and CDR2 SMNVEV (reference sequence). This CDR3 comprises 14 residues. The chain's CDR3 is CASSSAEGNQPQHF. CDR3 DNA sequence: TGTGCCAGCAGCTCGGCCGAGGGCAATCAGCCCCAGCATTTT.

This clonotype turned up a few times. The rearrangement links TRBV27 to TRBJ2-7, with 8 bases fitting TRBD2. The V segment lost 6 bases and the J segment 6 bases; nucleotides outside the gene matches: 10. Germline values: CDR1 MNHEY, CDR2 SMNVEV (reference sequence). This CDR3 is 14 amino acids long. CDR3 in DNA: TGTGCCAGCAGGCCGGGGGGGATCCCTTTCGAGCAGTACTTC. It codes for CASRPGGIPFEQYF.

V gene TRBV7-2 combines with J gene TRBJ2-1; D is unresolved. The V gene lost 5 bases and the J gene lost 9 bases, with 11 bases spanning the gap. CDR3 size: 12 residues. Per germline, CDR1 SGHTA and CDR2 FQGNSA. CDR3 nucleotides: TGTGCCAGCAGCCGAAACTCAGGTGAGCAGTTCTTC. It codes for CASSRNSGEQFF.

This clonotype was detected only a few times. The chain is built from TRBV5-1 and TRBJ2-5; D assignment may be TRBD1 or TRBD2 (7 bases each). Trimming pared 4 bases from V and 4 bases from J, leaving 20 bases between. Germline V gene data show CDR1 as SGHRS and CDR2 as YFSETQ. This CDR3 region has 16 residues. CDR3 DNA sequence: TGCGCCAGCAGCCCGACAGGGCGCGGGGGAGGAGAGACCCAGTACTTC. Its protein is CASSPTGRGGGETQYF.

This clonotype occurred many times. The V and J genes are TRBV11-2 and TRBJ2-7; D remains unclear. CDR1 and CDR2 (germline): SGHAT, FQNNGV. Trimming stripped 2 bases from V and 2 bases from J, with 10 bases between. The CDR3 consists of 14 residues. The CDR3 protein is CASSLRRQTYEQYF. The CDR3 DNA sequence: TGTGCCAGCAGCTTAAGACGCCAGACCTACGAGCAGTACTTC.

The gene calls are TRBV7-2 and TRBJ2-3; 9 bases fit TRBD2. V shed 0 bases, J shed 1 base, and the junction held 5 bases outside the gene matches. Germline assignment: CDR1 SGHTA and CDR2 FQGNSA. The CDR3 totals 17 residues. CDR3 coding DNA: TGTGCCAGCAGCTTAGCTGTCTGGACTAGCGGCACAGATACGCAGTATTTT. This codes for CASSLAVWTSGTDTQYF.

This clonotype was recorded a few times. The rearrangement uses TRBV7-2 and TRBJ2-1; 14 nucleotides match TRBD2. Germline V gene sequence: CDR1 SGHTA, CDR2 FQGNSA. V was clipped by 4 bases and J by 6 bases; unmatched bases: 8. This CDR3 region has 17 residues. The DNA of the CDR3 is TGTGCCAGCAGCTCGACGGGACTAGCGGGAGTCTCCAATGAGCAGTTCTTC. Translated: CASSSTGLAGVSNEQFF.